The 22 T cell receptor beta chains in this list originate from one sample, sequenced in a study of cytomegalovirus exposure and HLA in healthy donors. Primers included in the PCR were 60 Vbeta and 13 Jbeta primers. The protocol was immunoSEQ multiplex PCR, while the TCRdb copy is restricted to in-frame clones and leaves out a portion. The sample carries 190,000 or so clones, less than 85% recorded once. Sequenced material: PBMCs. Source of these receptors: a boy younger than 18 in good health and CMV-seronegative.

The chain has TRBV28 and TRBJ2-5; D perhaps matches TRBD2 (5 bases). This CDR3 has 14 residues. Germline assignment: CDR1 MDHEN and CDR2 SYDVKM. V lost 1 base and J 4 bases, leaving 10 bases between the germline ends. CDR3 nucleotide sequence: TGTGCCAGCAGTTTATTACTAGAAGGAGAGACCCAGTACTTC. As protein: CASSLLLEGETQYF.

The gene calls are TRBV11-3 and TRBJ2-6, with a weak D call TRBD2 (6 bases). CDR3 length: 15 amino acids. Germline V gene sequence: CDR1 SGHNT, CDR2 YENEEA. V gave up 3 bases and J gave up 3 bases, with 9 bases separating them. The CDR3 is CASSFAGYGANVLTF. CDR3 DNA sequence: TGTGCCAGCAGCTTTGCGGGGTATGGGGCCAACGTCCTGACTTTC.

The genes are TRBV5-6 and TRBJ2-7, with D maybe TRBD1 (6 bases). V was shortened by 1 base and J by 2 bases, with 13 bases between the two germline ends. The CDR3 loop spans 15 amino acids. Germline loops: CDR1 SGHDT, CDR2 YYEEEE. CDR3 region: CASSLPRGLTYEQYF. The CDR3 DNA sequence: TGTGCCAGCAGCTTGCCCAGGGGTCTTACCTACGAGCAGTACTTC.

In DNA, the CDR3 is TGTGCCAGTAGGCTAGGACAGTTAACTAACTATGGCTACACCTTC. Protein sequence: CASRLGQLTNYGYTF. The chain carries TRBV19 and TRBJ1-2; D perhaps matches TRBD1 (6 bases). V was pared by 6 bases and J by 0 bases, with 14 bases between. The germline CDR1 and CDR2 sequences are LNHDA and SQIVND (reference sequence). The CDR3 contains 15 residues.

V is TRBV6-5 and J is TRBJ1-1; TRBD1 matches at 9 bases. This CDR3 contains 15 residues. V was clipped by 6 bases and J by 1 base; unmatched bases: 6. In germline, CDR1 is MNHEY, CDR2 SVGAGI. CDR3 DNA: TGTGCCAGCAGGCCTACAGGGGGCGGGAACACTGAAGCTTTCTTT. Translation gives CASRPTGGGNTEAFF.

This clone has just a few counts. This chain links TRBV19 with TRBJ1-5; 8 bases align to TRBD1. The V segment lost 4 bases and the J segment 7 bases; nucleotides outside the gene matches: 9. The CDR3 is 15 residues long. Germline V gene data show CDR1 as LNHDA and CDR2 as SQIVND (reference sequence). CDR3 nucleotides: TGTGCCAGTAGTACCCCCCCAGGGGGCGCCCAGCCCCAGCATTTT. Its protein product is CASSTPPGGAQPQHF.

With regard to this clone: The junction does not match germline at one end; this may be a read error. CDR3 nucleotides: TGTGCTAGCAGCGCAAACCCCCCTTGGACTAGCGGGGGTACAGTTGGGACCCAGTACTTC. Translation: CASSANPPWTSGGTVGTQYF. The chain joins TRBV7-7 to TRBJ2-5; 13 bases fit TRBD2. The CDR3 loop spans 20 amino acids. Germline CDR1 is SSHAT and CDR2 is FNYEAQ (reference sequence).

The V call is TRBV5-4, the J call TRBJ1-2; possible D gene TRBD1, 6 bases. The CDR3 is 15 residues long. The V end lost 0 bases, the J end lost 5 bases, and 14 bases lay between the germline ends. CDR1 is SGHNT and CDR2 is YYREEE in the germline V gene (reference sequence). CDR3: CASSLGGPSSYGYTF. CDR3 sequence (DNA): TGTGCCAGCAGCTTGGGGGGGCCGTCTTCTTATGGCTACACCTTC.

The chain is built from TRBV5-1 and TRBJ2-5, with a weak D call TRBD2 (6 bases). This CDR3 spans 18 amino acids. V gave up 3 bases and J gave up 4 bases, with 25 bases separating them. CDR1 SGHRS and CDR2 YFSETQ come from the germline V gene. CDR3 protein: CASSWGRGSGRIAETQYF. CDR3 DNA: TGCGCCAGCAGCTGGGGTCGGGGTAGCGGTCGGATCGCAGAGACCCAGTACTTC. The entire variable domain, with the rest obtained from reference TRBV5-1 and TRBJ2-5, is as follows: KAGVTQTPRYLIKTRGQQVTLSCSPISGHRSVSWYQQTPGQGLQFLFEYFSETQRNKGNFPGRFSGRQFSNSRSEMNVSTLELGDSALYLCASSWGRGSGRIAETQYFGPGTRLLVL.

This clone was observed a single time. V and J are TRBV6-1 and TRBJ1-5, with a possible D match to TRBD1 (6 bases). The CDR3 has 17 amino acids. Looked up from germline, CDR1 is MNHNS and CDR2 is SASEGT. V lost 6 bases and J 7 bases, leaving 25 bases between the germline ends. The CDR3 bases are TGTGCCAGCAGCGAATTGGGGATAGAGGACAGAGGGCAGCCCCAGCATTTT. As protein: CASSELGIEDRGQPQHF.

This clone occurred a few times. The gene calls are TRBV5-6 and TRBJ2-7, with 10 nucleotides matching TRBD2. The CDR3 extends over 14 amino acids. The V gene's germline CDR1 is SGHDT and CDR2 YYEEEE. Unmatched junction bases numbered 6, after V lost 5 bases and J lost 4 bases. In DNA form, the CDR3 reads TGTGCCAGCAGATCGACTAGCGGGTCTTACGAGCAGTACTTC. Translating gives CASRSTSGSYEQYF.

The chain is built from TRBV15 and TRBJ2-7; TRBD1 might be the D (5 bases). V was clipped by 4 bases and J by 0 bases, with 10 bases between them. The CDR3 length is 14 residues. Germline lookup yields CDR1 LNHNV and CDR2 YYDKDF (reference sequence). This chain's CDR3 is CATSTSGPSYEQYF. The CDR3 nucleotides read TGTGCCACCAGCACATCAGGGCCCTCCTACGAGCAGTACTTC.

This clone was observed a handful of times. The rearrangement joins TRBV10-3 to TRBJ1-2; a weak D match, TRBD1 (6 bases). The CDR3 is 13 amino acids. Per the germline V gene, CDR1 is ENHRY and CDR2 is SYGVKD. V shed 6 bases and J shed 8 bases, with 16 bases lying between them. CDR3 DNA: TGTGCCATCAGGGTAGACCTCAGGGGAGGCTACACCTTC. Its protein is CAIRVDLRGGYTF.

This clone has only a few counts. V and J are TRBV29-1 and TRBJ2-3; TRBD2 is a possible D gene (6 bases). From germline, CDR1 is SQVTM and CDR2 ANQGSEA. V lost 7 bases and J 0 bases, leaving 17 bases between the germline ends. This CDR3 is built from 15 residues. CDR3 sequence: CSAARGSASTDTQYF. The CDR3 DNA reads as TGCAGCGCCGCACGGGGGAGCGCTAGCACAGATACGCAGTATTTT.

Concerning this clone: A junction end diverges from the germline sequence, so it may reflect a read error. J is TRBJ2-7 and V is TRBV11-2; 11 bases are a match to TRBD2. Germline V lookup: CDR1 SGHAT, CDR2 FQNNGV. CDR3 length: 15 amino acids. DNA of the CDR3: TGTGCCAGCAGCAAAGGGACTAGCGGCACCTACGAGCAGTACTTT. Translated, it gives CASSKGTSGTYEQYF.

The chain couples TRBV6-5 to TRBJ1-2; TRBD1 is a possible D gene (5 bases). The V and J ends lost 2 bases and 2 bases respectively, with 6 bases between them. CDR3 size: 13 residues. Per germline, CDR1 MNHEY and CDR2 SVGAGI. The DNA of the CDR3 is TGTGCCAGCAGTTACCCAGGGAACTATGGCTACACCTTC. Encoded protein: CASSYPGNYGYTF.

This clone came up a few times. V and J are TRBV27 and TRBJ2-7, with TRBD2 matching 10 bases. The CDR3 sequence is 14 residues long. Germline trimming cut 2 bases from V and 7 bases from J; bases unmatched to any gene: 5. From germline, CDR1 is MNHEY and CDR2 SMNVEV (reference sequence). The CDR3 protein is CASSLALAGEEQYF. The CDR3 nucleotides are TGTGCCAGCAGTTTAGCGCTAGCGGGAGAAGAGCAGTACTTC.

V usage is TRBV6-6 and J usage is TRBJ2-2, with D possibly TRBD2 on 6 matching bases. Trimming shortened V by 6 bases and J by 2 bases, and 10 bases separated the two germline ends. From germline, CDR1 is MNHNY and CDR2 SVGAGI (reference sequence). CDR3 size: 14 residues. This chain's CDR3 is CASRTRANTGELFF. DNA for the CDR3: TGTGCCAGCAGGACTAGAGCTAACACCGGGGAGCTGTTTTTT.

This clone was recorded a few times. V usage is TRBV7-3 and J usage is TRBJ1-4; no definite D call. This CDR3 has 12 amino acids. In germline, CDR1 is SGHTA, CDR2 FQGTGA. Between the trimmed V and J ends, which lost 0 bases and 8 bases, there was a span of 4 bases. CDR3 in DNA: TGTGCCAGCAGCTTAACTCTGGAAAAACTGTTTTTT. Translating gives CASSLTLEKLFF.

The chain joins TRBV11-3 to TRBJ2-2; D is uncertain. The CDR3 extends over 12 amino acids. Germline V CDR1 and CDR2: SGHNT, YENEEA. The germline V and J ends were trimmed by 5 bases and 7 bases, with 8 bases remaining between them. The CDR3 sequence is CASSPFSGELFF. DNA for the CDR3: TGTGCCAGCAGCCCGTTTAGCGGGGAGCTGTTTTTT.

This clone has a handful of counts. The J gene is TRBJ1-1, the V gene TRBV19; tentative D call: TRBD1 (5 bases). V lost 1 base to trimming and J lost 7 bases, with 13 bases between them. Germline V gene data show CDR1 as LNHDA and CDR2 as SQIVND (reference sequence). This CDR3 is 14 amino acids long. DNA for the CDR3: TGTGCCAGTAGTATAGTCCTCAGGGAGGGTGAAGCTTTCTTT. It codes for CASSIVLREGEAFF.

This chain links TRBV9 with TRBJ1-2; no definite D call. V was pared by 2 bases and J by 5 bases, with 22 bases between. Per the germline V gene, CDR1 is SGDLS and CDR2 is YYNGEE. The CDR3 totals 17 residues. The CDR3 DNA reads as TGTGCCAGCAGCGTCACATATTTCGACAATCCCTTGTATGGCTACACCTTC. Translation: CASSVTYFDNPLYGYTF.